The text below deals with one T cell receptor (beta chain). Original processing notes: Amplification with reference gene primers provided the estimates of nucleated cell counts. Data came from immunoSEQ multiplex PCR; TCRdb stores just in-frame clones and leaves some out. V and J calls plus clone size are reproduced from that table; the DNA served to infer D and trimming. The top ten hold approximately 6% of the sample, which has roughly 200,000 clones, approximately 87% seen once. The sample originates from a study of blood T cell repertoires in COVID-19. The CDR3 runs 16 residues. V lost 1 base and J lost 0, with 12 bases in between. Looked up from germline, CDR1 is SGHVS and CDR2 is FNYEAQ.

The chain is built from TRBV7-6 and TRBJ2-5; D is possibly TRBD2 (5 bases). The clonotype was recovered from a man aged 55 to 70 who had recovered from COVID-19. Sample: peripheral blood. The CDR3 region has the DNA TGTGCCAGCAGCTTAGTCTTAGGAGGTTACCAAGAGACCCAGTACTTC. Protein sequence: CASSLVLGGYQETQYF.